Below are 7 T cell receptor beta chains sequenced from a single sample in a study of spatial heterogeneity in lung cancer (dated by TCRdb to about 2019). The library was made by 5' RACE. Sequencing relied on a NextSeq 500. TCRdb passed the public sequencing reads through fastp at Q25 and MiXCR, retaining productive beta sequences. Merged by CDR3 protein, the rows form single entries marked with the most common genes and DNA. This sample comprises 13,000 or so distinct CDR3 sequences, about 3.8% of them detected only once. Around 45% of the sample is held by the ten biggest clonotypes. The sample's time point label, in plain terms: sample taken at primary tumor resection. The source was PBMCs, collected at surgery. The source is a male donor with early-stage non-small cell lung cancer.

This clonotype was observed at least ten times. The V gene is TRBV24-1, the J gene TRBJ2-1; D is possibly TRBD2 (6 bases). The germline V and J ends were trimmed by 3 bases and 7 bases, with 12 bases remaining between them. CDR3 length: 14 residues. The germline V gene has CDR1 KGHDR and CDR2 SFDVKD. This CDR3 reads CATSDVLSGNEQFF. The CDR3 DNA sequence: TGTGCCACCAGTGATGTGCTTAGCGGTAATGAGCAGTTCTTC.

This chain uses TRBV5-1 with TRBJ1-4; D perhaps matches TRBD1 (5 bases). V was clipped by 0 bases and J by 5 bases, with 11 bases between them. The CDR3 runs to 15 residues. CDR1 and CDR2 (germline): SGHRS, YFSETQ. The CDR3 spells CASSLASGTNEKLFF. DNA of the CDR3: TGCGCCAGCAGCTTGGCCTCAGGGACCAATGAAAAACTGTTTTTT. Full variable domain (remainder filled in from reference TRBV5-1 and TRBJ1-4): KAGVTQTPRYLIKTRGQQVTLSCSPISGHRSVSWYQQTPGQGLQFLFEYFSETQRNKGNFPGRFSGRQFSNSRSEMNVSTLELGDSALYLCASSLASGTNEKLFFGSGTQLSVL.

By share, this clonotype counts as medium-sized. This chain uses TRBV11-3 with TRBJ2-1, with 9 bases matching TRBD2. The J segment lost 8 bases and the V segment lost 5 bases, leaving 4 bases of the junction unmatched. The CDR3 runs to 13 residues. Germline V gene data show CDR1 as SGHNT and CDR2 as YENEEA. Here the CDR3 DNA reads TGTGCCAGCAGCCCGGGACTAGCTGATGAGCAGTTCTTC. It is translated as CASSPGLADEQFF.

This clonotype was seen at least ten times. The genes are TRBV20-1 and TRBJ2-4; 13 bases are shared with TRBD2. Germline CDR1 reads DFQATT; CDR2 reads SNEGSKA (reference sequence). This CDR3 contains 18 residues. Losses at the gene ends were 3 bases for V and 1 base for J; bases not matched to a gene: 9. The CDR3 nucleotides are TGCAGTGCTAGGCCCCGGGGACTAGCGGGAACGGCCAAAAACATTCAGTACTTC. Translated: CSARPRGLAGTAKNIQYF.

The table lists this clonotype with many counts. This chain connects TRBV30 to TRBJ2-2, with D possibly matching TRBD1 (5 bases). The V gene's germline CDR1 is GTSNPN and CDR2 SVGIG (reference sequence). The V gene lost 4 bases and the J gene lost 0 bases, with 15 bases spanning the gap. The CDR3 totals 16 residues. Here the CDR3 reads CAWTLRETANTGELFF. DNA for the CDR3: TGTGCCTGGACTTTACGCGAGACAGCGAACACCGGGGAGCTGTTTTTT.

This clonotype was seen repeatedly, ten times or more. This rearrangement joins TRBV20-1 to TRBJ2-7, with a weak D call TRBD2 (5 bases). Trimming took off 6 bases at V and 2 bases at J, with 14 bases between the two ends. Germline CDR1 reads DFQATT; CDR2 reads SNEGSKA (reference sequence). CDR3 length: 13 amino acids. The CDR3 region has the DNA TGCAGTGCGTCTGGGGAGCATCCCTACGAGCAGTACTTC. Translation: CSASGEHPYEQYF.

By proportion, this clonotype is medium-sized. The J gene is TRBJ2-1, the V gene TRBV28, with D possibly matching TRBD2 (6 bases). Trimming stripped 2 bases from V and 2 bases from J, with 7 bases between. Germline values: CDR1 MDHEN, CDR2 SYDVKM. The CDR3 totals 14 residues. CDR3 protein: CASSLRGTYNEQFF. CDR3 nucleotide sequence: TGTGCCAGCAGTTTACGGGGGACCTACAATGAGCAGTTCTTC.